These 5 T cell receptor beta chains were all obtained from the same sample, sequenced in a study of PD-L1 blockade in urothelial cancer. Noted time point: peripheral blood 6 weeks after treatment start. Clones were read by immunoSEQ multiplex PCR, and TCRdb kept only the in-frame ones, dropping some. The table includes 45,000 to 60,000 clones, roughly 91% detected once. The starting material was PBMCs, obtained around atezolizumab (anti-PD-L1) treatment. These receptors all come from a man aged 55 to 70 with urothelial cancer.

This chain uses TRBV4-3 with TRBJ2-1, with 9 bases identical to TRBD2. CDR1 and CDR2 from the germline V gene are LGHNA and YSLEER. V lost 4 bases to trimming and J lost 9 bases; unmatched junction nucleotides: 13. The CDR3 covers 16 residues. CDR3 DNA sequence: TGCGCCAGCAGCCCCAGTAGTAGCGGGAGTAAAATTGAGCAGTTCTTC. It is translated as CASSPSSSGSKIEQFF.

The CDR3 sequence is CASTQRGGTWYF. The DNA of the CDR3 is TGTGCCAGCACCCAGAGGGGGGGGACTTGGTACTTC. The J gene is TRBJ2-7, the V gene TRBV28, with D maybe TRBD2 (7 bases). Germline V gene data show CDR1 as MDHEN and CDR2 as SYDVKM. V gave up 7 bases and J gave up 12 bases, with 19 bases separating them. This CDR3 is 12 amino acids long.

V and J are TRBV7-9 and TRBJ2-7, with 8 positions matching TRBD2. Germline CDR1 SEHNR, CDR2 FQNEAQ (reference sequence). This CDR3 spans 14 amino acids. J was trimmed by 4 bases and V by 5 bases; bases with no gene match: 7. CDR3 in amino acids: CASSPPGGGYEQYF. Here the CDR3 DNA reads TGTGCCAGCAGCCCCCCGGGAGGGGGGTACGAGCAGTACTTC.

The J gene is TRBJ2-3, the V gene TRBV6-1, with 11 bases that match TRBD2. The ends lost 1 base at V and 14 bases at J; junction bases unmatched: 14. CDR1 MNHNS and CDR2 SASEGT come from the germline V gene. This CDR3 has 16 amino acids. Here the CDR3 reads CASSEGLAGGLRYGYF. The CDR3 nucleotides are TGTGCCAGCAGTGAAGGGCTAGCGGGAGGATTGAGGTATGGGTATTTT.

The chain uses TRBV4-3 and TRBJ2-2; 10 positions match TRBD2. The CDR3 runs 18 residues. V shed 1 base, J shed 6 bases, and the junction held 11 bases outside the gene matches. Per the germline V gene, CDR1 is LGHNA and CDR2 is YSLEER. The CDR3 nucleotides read TGCGCCAGCAGCCAAGGGCTGATCTGGCTAGCGGGAGCCGGGGAGCTGTTTTTT. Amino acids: CASSQGLIWLAGAGELFF.